The 29 T cell receptor beta chains reported below all come from one sample, sequenced in a study of blood T cell repertoires in COVID-19. The assay was immunoSEQ multiplex PCR, and TCRdb's table has in-frame clones only and misses some. The sample lists around 360,000 clones, about 87% occurring once. Material: PBMCs or T cells enriched from blood (not recorded which). The origin of the receptors is a man aged 35-49 years in a cohort exposed to, infected with or recovered from COVID-19 (not recorded which).

This chain joins TRBV18 and TRBJ2-2, with 8 bases identical to TRBD1. This CDR3 is built from 17 residues. The germline gives CDR1 KGHSH, CDR2 LQKENI. V shed 3 bases and J 1 base; nucleotides not matched to a gene: 7. CDR3: CASSPLPGTGNTGELFF. In nucleotides, the CDR3 is TGTGCCAGCTCACCGCTTCCCGGGACAGGGAACACCGGGGAGCTGTTTTTT.

The chain joins TRBV28 to TRBJ1-2; D gene uncertain. Germline-derived CDR1 and CDR2 are MDHEN and SYDVKM. There are 14 residues in the CDR3. Trimming removed 7 bases from V and 4 bases from J, with 16 bases in between. The CDR3 DNA is TGTGCCAGCACCTCACCCCGGGAAGTCTATGGCTACACCTTC. Residues: CASTSPREVYGYTF.

Regarding this clone: This same CDR3 is encoded by further DNA sequences in the sample. The genes are TRBV7-9 and TRBJ1-1, with D possibly TRBD1 on 5 matching bases. The CDR3 is made up of 15 amino acids. V was clipped by 1 base and J by 0 bases, with 9 bases between them. The germline CDR1 and CDR2 sequences are SEHNR and FQNEAQ (reference sequence). The CDR3 spells CASSLVGGMNTEAFF. CDR3 nucleotide sequence: TGTGCCAGCAGCTTAGTGGGGGGAATGAACACTGAAGCTTTCTTT.

Notes on this clone: This sample also contains other DNA sequences that code for the same CDR3. This chain joins TRBV5-1 and TRBJ2-7, with a possible D match to TRBD1 (5 bases). Germline CDR1 is SGHRS and CDR2 is YFSETQ. Between the trimmed V and J ends, which lost 0 bases and 2 bases, there was a span of 6 bases. This CDR3 spans 13 amino acids. CDR3 DNA: TGCGCCAGCAGCTTGGAAGGGGCCTACGAGCAGTACTTC. Translating gives CASSLEGAYEQYF. Supplemented by reference TRBV5-1 and TRBJ2-7, the full variable domain reads KAGVTQTPRYLIKTRGQQVTLSCSPISGHRSVSWYQQTPGQGLQFLFEYFSETQRNKGNFPGRFSGRQFSNSRSEMNVSTLELGDSALYLCASSLEGAYEQYFGPGTRLTVT.

V is TRBV25-1 and J is TRBJ2-3; 8 positions agree with TRBD1. The J segment lost 3 bases and the V segment lost 5 bases, leaving 1 base of the junction unmatched. This CDR3 is built from 13 residues. Germline-derived CDR1 and CDR2 are MGHDK and SYGVNS. The CDR3 is CASSRQGTDTQYF. As DNA, the CDR3 is TGTGCCAGCAGTAGACAGGGGACAGATACGCAGTATTTT.

V is TRBV7-3 and J is TRBJ2-3, with 10 bases that match TRBD2. The ends lost 5 bases at V and 2 bases at J; junction bases unmatched: 7. This CDR3 is 16 amino acids long. CDR1 is SGHTA and CDR2 is FQGTGA in the germline V gene. Written as DNA, the CDR3 is TGTGCCAGCAGCGCCCTAGCGGGAGCTACCACAGATACGCAGTATTTT. Protein: CASSALAGATTDTQYF.

The J gene is TRBJ2-1, the V gene TRBV5-1; a possible D gene is TRBD2 (5 bases). Germline assignment: CDR1 SGHRS and CDR2 YFSETQ. This CDR3 has 15 amino acids. Deletions cut 0 bases from V and 5 bases from J, with 12 bases between. The CDR3 bases are TGCGCCAGCAGCTTGGCTAGGACTGGGAACAATGAGCAGTTCTTC. Residues: CASSLARTGNNEQFF.

V usage is TRBV27 and J usage is TRBJ1-5; 9 bases align to TRBD1. Trimming took 6 bases from V and 4 from J; bases not matched to a gene: 7. There are 15 residues in the CDR3. Per the germline V gene, CDR1 is MNHEY and CDR2 is SMNVEV (reference sequence). This CDR3 is CASSPGGQGNQPQHF. The CDR3 DNA reads as TGTGCCAGCAGCCCTGGGGGACAGGGTAATCAGCCCCAGCATTTT.

This chain uses TRBV7-2 with TRBJ1-1; no firm D call. The CDR3 is 14 residues long. Looked up from germline, CDR1 is SGHTA and CDR2 is FQGNSA. Deletions cut 1 base from V and 1 base from J, with 7 bases between. The CDR3 protein is CASSLEPGNTEAFF. CDR3 sequence (DNA): TGTGCCAGCAGCTTAGAGCCAGGGAACACTGAAGCTTTCTTT.

About this clone: Distinct nucleotide sequences in the sample also encode this CDR3. The chain has TRBV18 and TRBJ2-2; 14 bases agree with TRBD2. From germline, CDR1 is KGHSH and CDR2 LQKENI. The CDR3 totals 17 residues. Trimming at V came to 0 bases and at J to 5 bases, leaving 2 bases not matched to a gene. CDR3 sequence reads: CASSPPGLAGGTGELFF. In nucleotides, the CDR3 is TGTGCCAGCTCACCACCCGGACTAGCGGGAGGTACCGGGGAGCTGTTTTTT.

This clone turned up a few times. The V and J genes are TRBV6-4 and TRBJ2-7, with 10 bases fitting TRBD1. With V trimmed by 4 bases and J by 3 bases, 3 bases remained unmatched. Germline assignment: CDR1 MRHNA and CDR2 SNTAGT. The length of the CDR3 is 14 residues. The CDR3 spells CASSVGTGVYEQYF. The CDR3 DNA reads as TGTGCCAGCAGTGTAGGGACAGGGGTCTACGAGCAGTACTTC.

The chain combines TRBV6-5 with TRBJ2-1; weak D call: TRBD2 (6 bases). The germline V and J ends were trimmed by 3 bases and 8 bases, with 17 bases remaining between them. The CDR3 spans 15 residues. CDR1 and CDR2 (germline): MNHEY, SVGAGI. Here the CDR3 reads CASSYLREALHEQFF. The CDR3, as DNA: TGTGCCAGCAGTTATTTGAGGGAGGCCCTTCATGAGCAGTTCTTC.

This clone showed up just a few times. V and J are TRBV27 and TRBJ2-1; 7 nucleotides match TRBD2. Germline trimming cut 10 bases from V and 6 bases from J; bases unmatched to any gene: 15. The CDR3 totals 15 residues. Germline assignment: CDR1 MNHEY and CDR2 SMNVEV (reference sequence). CDR3 DNA: TGTGCCACCCAGAGGCCCGGGGGGAATCTCAATGAGCAGTTCTTC. Translated: CATQRPGGNLNEQFF.

This chain connects TRBV5-8 to TRBJ1-2, with D tentatively TRBD1 (5 bases). CDR3 length: 12 amino acids. V was shortened by 4 bases and J by 5 bases, with 9 bases between the two germline ends. The V gene's germline CDR1 is SGHTS and CDR2 YDEGEE. The CDR3 nucleotides are TGTGCCAGCAGCCCGACAGCTTATGGCTACACCTTC. Its translation is CASSPTAYGYTF. Complete variable domain (other parts from reference TRBV5-8 and TRBJ1-2): EAGVTQSPTHLIKTRGQQATLRCSPISGHTSVYWYQQALGLGLQFLLWYDEGEERNRGNFPPRFSGRQFPNYSSELNVNALELEDSALYLCASSPTAYGYTFGSGTRLTVV.

This sequence joins TRBV19 and TRBJ1-2; perhaps TRBD1 as D (6 bases). V lost 7 bases and J lost 0, with 21 bases in between. This CDR3 contains 17 residues. CDR1 and CDR2 from the germline V gene are LNHDA and SQIVND (reference sequence). CDR3 DNA sequence: TGTGCCAGTATCGCCAGGGGCCCAAACGCCCCTAACTATGGCTACACCTTC. It is translated as CASIARGPNAPNYGYTF.

The chain is built from TRBV27 and TRBJ1-5; D may be TRBD1 (6 bases). The germline V gene has CDR1 MNHEY and CDR2 SMNVEV (reference sequence). The CDR3 covers 13 residues. Deletions cut 5 bases from V and 8 bases from J, with 13 bases between. The CDR3 reads CASSRQEREPQHF. The CDR3 nucleotides read TGTGCCAGCAGTCGACAGGAGAGGGAGCCCCAGCATTTT.

The chain links TRBV19 to TRBJ1-2; D perhaps matches TRBD1 (6 bases). Germline CDR1 LNHDA, CDR2 SQIVND (reference sequence). There are 15 residues in the CDR3. Trimming pared 5 bases from V and 4 bases from J, leaving 17 bases between. In DNA, the CDR3 is TGTGCCAGTAGTGTTATTCCGGGACAAATCTATGGCTACACCTTC. This gives the protein CASSVIPGQIYGYTF.

A single count supports this clone. The chain is built from TRBV30 and TRBJ2-7; 7 positions agree with TRBD1. The ends lost 5 bases at V and 0 bases at J; junction bases unmatched: 13. CDR3 length: 16 residues. The germline gives CDR1 GTSNPN, CDR2 SVGIG (reference sequence). The CDR3 sequence: CAWAAPGQKISYEQYF. The CDR3 DNA reads as TGTGCCTGGGCGGCGCCGGGACAGAAAATCTCCTACGAGCAGTACTTC.

The rearrangement joins TRBV19 to TRBJ1-5; D unresolved. Germline V gene lookup returns CDR1 LNHDA and CDR2 SQIVND (reference sequence). V was cut by 6 bases and J by 3 bases, with 6 bases left in between. This CDR3 has 12 amino acids. Here the CDR3 reads CASRSNNQPQHF. CDR3 DNA sequence: TGTGCCAGTAGGAGTAACAATCAGCCCCAGCATTTT.

The rearrangement joins TRBV30 to TRBJ1-3; TRBD1 might be the D (6 bases). The V end lost 2 bases, the J end lost 0 bases, and 14 bases lay between the germline ends. There are 16 residues in the CDR3. Germline CDR1 reads GTSNPN; CDR2 reads SVGIG (reference sequence). In DNA form, the CDR3 reads TGTGCCTGGAGTAGTCTACAGGGTGTCTCTGGAAACACCATATATTTT. This translates into CAWSSLQGVSGNTIYF.

This sequence joins TRBV7-2 and TRBJ1-3; D is unresolved. The V gene's germline CDR1 is SGHTA and CDR2 FQGNSA. Between the trimmed V and J ends, which lost 1 base and 2 bases, there was a span of 6 bases. The CDR3 has 14 amino acids. Here the CDR3 DNA reads TGTGCCAGCAGCTTAGTGGCAGCTGGAAACACCATATATTTT. Translating gives CASSLVAAGNTIYF.

The chain is built from TRBV11-2 and TRBJ2-7; the match to TRBD2 covers 7 bases. This CDR3 contains 14 residues. V was pared by 1 base and J by 3 bases, with 3 bases of the junction left unmatched. Per the germline V gene, CDR1 is SGHAT and CDR2 is FQNNGV. The CDR3 sequence is CASSLASGYYEQYF. DNA of the CDR3: TGTGCCAGCAGCTTAGCTAGCGGTTACTACGAGCAGTACTTC.

A few counts support this clone. CDR3 in amino acids: CASSEAATGGRRTEAFF. CDR3 in DNA: TGTGCCAGCAGTGAAGCGGCGACAGGCGGCAGACGCACTGAAGCTTTCTTT. The rearrangement uses TRBV6-1 and TRBJ1-1; D is possibly TRBD1 (6 bases). V lost 0 bases and J lost 4, with 18 bases in between. Germline V gene data show CDR1 as MNHNS and CDR2 as SASEGT. The CDR3 loop spans 17 amino acids.

The chain carries TRBV7-9 and TRBJ2-7; a possible D gene is TRBD2 (5 bases). Germline loops: CDR1 SEHNR, CDR2 FQNEAQ (reference sequence). There are 18 residues in the CDR3. Trimming shortened V by 1 base and J by 0 bases, and 19 bases separated the two germline ends. The CDR3 DNA sequence: TGTGCCAGCAGCTTAGAAGGACGGGCGGGTACGAGCTCCTACGAGCAGTACTTC. This sequence encodes CASSLEGRAGTSSYEQYF.

The chain recombines TRBV18 with TRBJ1-6, with a weak D call TRBD1 (6 bases). Trimming cost V 3 bases and J 6 bases, with 9 bases left between them. Germline CDR1 is KGHSH and CDR2 is LQKENI. The CDR3 loop spans 14 amino acids. In nucleotides, the CDR3 is TGTGCCAGCTCACCTGGGGACACTAATTCACCCCTCCACTTT. Translating gives CASSPGDTNSPLHF.

The rearrangement uses TRBV2 and TRBJ2-7; maybe TRBD1 (6 bases). Germline V gives CDR1 SNHLY, CDR2 FYNNEI. Trimming took 5 bases from V and 11 from J, leaving 10 bases between them. The CDR3 runs to 10 residues. CDR3 sequence: CASSKDSEYF. CDR3 DNA: TGTGCCAGCAGTAAGGACAGCGAGTACTTC.

The chain employs TRBV28 and TRBJ2-1, with a tentative D call TRBD2 (6 bases). V lost 3 bases and J 3 bases, leaving 12 bases between the germline ends. From germline, CDR1 is MDHEN and CDR2 SYDVKM. The CDR3 runs 15 residues. The CDR3 reads CASSFTGVGYNEQFF. The CDR3 DNA follows: TGTGCCAGCAGTTTTACGGGAGTGGGCTACAATGAGCAGTTCTTC.

V and J are TRBV27 and TRBJ1-5; D perhaps matches TRBD1 (6 bases). The V end lost 5 bases, the J end lost 0 bases, and 14 bases lay between the germline ends. CDR1 is MNHEY and CDR2 is SMNVEV in the germline V gene (reference sequence). CDR3 size: 16 residues. The CDR3 sequence: CASSHRQAGSNQPQHF. CDR3 nucleotides: TGTGCCAGCAGTCATCGACAGGCTGGTAGCAATCAGCCCCAGCATTTT.

The chain has TRBV7-9 and TRBJ2-2; 7 bases align to TRBD1. This CDR3 spans 17 amino acids. The ends lost 5 bases at V and 6 bases at J; junction bases unmatched: 15. From germline, CDR1 is SEHNR and CDR2 FQNEAQ (reference sequence). The CDR3 region has the DNA TGTGCCAGCAGCCTCGACAGGGCTCTCTGGGGCTCCGGGGAGCTGTTTTTT. Translating gives CASSLDRALWGSGELFF. Complete variable domain (other parts from reference TRBV7-9 and TRBJ2-2): DTGVSQNPRHKITKRGQNVTFRCDPISEHNRLYWYRQTLGQGPEFLTYFQNEAQLEKSRLLSDRFSAERPKGSFSTLEIQRTEQGDSAMYLCASSLDRALWGSGELFFGEGSRLTVL.